This record looks at one TCR beta chain sequence and its context. The sample is drawn from a study of blood T cell repertoires in COVID-19. Study-level background: Samples taken during acute and convalescent COVID-19 were collected in the United States, Italy and Spain. Sources were T cells, B-cell-depleted T cells, or PBMCs; the material itself was cDNA or gDNA.

V was clipped by 8 bases and J by 6 bases, with 17 bases between them. Per the germline V gene, CDR1 is SNHLY and CDR2 is FYNNEI. The CDR3 length is 13 residues. Original data processing: Estimation of nucleated cell counts was performed using reference gene primer amplification. Generated by immunoSEQ multiplex PCR, the TCRdb table keeps only in-frame clones and is missing some. The V and J calls and clone size are taken from that table; D and trimming were inferred from the DNA. The sample carries fewer than 80,000 clones, roughly 92% recorded once. This sequence originates from a human donor in a cohort sampled during active COVID-19. The sequenced material came from peripheral blood. V usage is TRBV2 and J usage is TRBJ2-7; D may be TRBD1 (5 bases). The CDR3 sequence is CASLPTQTGEQYF. DNA for the CDR3: TGTGCCAGCCTACCCACCCAAACAGGCGAGCAGTACTTC.